These 24 T cell receptor beta chains share one sample of origin, sequenced in a study of CD8+ T cells in alopecia areata. Extracted RNA was reverse transcribed into cDNA, the sequencing template. The repertoire was sequenced with immunoSEQ multiplex PCR; TCRdb's copy has only in-frame clones and lacks some. The sample lists 120,000 or so clones, around 48% occurring once. The specimen sequenced was NKG2D-low CD8+ T cells sorted from blood. The receptors shown here come from a human donor with alopecia areata.

This clone showed up just a few times. V usage is TRBV28 and J usage is TRBJ1-6, with no clear D. Trimming took 3 bases from V and 7 from J, leaving 16 bases between them. There are 16 residues in the CDR3. CDR1 MDHEN and CDR2 SYDVKM come from the germline V gene. The CDR3 DNA is TGTGCCAGCAGTTTGGTCCGGTTCGTGTTGAATTCACCCCTCCACTTT. It yields the protein CASSLVRFVLNSPLHF.

In its sample, this clone was seen a few times. This chain connects TRBV29-1 to TRBJ2-4; D might be TRBD1 (5 bases). The germline CDR1 and CDR2 sequences are SQVTM and ANQGSEA. V shed 3 bases and J shed 7 bases, with 10 bases lying between them. The CDR3 consists of 12 residues. The CDR3 protein is CSVEVQGNIQYF. CDR3 sequence (DNA): TGCAGCGTTGAGGTCCAGGGCAACATTCAGTACTTC.

This clone appeared a few times. The gene calls are TRBV5-6 and TRBJ1-2; D not resolved. The V end lost 0 bases, the J end lost 4 bases, and 10 bases lay between the germline ends. The CDR3 consists of 14 residues. Germline V CDR1 and CDR2: SGHDT, YYEEEE. As DNA, the CDR3 is TGTGCCAGCAGCTTGGATGGCGGGATCTATGGCTACACCTTC. As protein: CASSLDGGIYGYTF.

V is TRBV29-1 and J is TRBJ2-5; 7 bases agree with TRBD1. Germline V gene sequence: CDR1 SQVTM, CDR2 ANQGSEA. V lost 2 bases to trimming and J lost 3 bases; unmatched junction nucleotides: 0. The CDR3 is 12 residues long. The CDR3 sequence is CSVEQGEETQYF. The CDR3 DNA sequence: TGCAGCGTTGAACAGGGGGAAGAGACCCAGTACTTC.

This clone was counted between two and nine times. The rearrangement links TRBV29-1 to TRBJ2-6; D is ambiguous. There are 17 residues in the CDR3. The V gene lost 2 bases and the J gene lost 0 bases, with 14 bases spanning the gap. Germline CDR1 and CDR2: SQVTM and ANQGSEA. This chain's CDR3 is CSVEIAGNYSGANVLTF. For the CDR3, the DNA is TGCAGCGTTGAAATAGCAGGAAATTACTCTGGGGCCAACGTCCTGACTTTC.

The chain links TRBV29-1 to TRBJ2-1, with 9 nucleotides matching TRBD1. This CDR3 has 12 amino acids. Germline V gene sequence: CDR1 SQVTM, CDR2 ANQGSEA. J was trimmed by 6 bases and V by 4 bases; bases with no gene match: 1. CDR3 DNA sequence: TGCAGCGTTGCGGGACAGGGCAATGAGCAGTTCTTC. This gives the protein CSVAGQGNEQFF.

In this sample, this clone turned up a few times. The CDR3 nucleotides read TGCGCCAGCAGCTTGGTGGGGACTCCAGTTTACGAGCAGTACTTC. This translates into CASSLVGTPVYEQYF. The chain recombines TRBV5-1 with TRBJ2-7; D perhaps matches TRBD2 (6 bases). This CDR3 spans 15 amino acids. V shed 0 bases and J shed 4 bases, with 14 bases lying between them. CDR1 and CDR2 (germline): SGHRS, YFSETQ.

This clone was detected only a few times. V and J are TRBV29-1 and TRBJ2-7; D not certain. Germline V lookup: CDR1 SQVTM, CDR2 ANQGSEA. The CDR3 has 12 amino acids. The V end was cut by 7 bases, the J end by 2 bases, with 12 bases between. The CDR3 coding sequence is TGCAGCGCGGCAGACGAGGCCTACGAGCAGTACTTC. This encodes CSAADEAYEQYF.

DNA for the CDR3: TGTGCCAGCAGCCCCGGGGAGGGTACCGAGCAGTACTTC. Its translation is CASSPGEGTEQYF. V and J are TRBV2 and TRBJ2-7, with 7 bases identical to TRBD2. Germline trimming cut 6 bases from V and 6 bases from J; bases unmatched to any gene: 8. Germline lookup yields CDR1 SNHLY and CDR2 FYNNEI. There are 13 residues in the CDR3.

The chain recombines TRBV4-3 with TRBJ2-5, with D perhaps TRBD2 (6 bases). CDR1 and CDR2 (germline): LGHNA, YSLEER. The CDR3 has 15 residues. Trimming took off 3 bases at V and 1 base at J, with 12 bases between the two ends. The CDR3 loop reads CASSQAIGGQETQYF. In DNA form, the CDR3 reads TGCGCCAGCAGCCAGGCGATCGGGGGCCAAGAGACCCAGTACTTC.

This clone was observed once. The genes are TRBV27 and TRBJ2-7; D is undetermined. CDR1 and CDR2 (germline): MNHEY, SMNVEV (reference sequence). This CDR3 has 14 amino acids. The V end was cut by 0 bases, the J end by 2 bases, with 8 bases between. The CDR3 region has the DNA TGTGCCAGCAGTTTATCGGGCGACCCCTACGAGCAGTACTTC. This gives the protein CASSLSGDPYEQYF.

This chain joins TRBV5-6 and TRBJ2-1; D gene uncertain. V lost 6 bases to trimming and J lost 8 bases, with 15 bases between them. CDR1 is SGHDT, CDR2 YYEEEE, per germline. The length of the CDR3 is 13 residues. CDR3 loop: CASNPPDRDEQFF. The DNA for the CDR3 is TGTGCCAGCAACCCACCGGACCGAGATGAGCAGTTCTTC. Drawing the rest from reference TRBV5-6 and TRBJ2-1, the complete variable domain is DAGVTQSPTHLIKTRGQQVTLRCSPKSGHDTVSWYQQALGQGPQFIFQYYEEEERQRGNFPDRFSGHQFPNYSSELNVNALLLGDSALYLCASNPPDRDEQFFGPGTRLTVL.

This clone occurred once. The rearrangement links TRBV4-1 to TRBJ2-7; TRBD2 agrees at 7 bases. Germline V gene lookup returns CDR1 MGHRA and CDR2 YSYEKL. The CDR3 extends over 15 amino acids. The V and J ends lost 1 base and 3 bases, in that order; junction bases with no gene match: 6. The CDR3 loop reads CASSQGAGAIYEQYF. CDR3 DNA sequence: TGCGCCAGCAGCCAAGGTGCGGGAGCGATCTACGAGCAGTACTTC.

This clone was seen more than once but under ten times. V is TRBV29-1 and J is TRBJ1-2; a weak D match, TRBD1 (5 bases). The length of the CDR3 is 13 residues. The germline V gene encodes CDR1 SQVTM and CDR2 ANQGSEA. V was cut by 4 bases and J by 4 bases, with 13 bases left in between. DNA of the CDR3: TGCAGCGTTGCCGCAGGGCATAGCTATGGCTACACCTTC. Translating gives CSVAAGHSYGYTF.

This clone was seen only a few times. The rearrangement uses TRBV28 and TRBJ2-3; D possibly corresponds to TRBD2 (5 bases). The germline CDR1 and CDR2 sequences are MDHEN and SYDVKM. Between the trimmed V and J ends, which lost 3 bases and 2 bases, there was a span of 18 bases. The CDR3 consists of 17 residues. The chain's CDR3 is CASSLPPRGPSTDTQYF. The CDR3 coding sequence is TGTGCCAGCAGTTTGCCCCCTCGGGGTCCCTCCACAGATACGCAGTATTTT.

The chain employs TRBV4-1 and TRBJ2-1; 8 positions match TRBD2. This CDR3 is built from 15 residues. After removal of 2 bases from V and 1 base from J, the junction contained 1 base not matched to a gene. Germline CDR1 and CDR2: MGHRA and YSYEKL. CDR3 in DNA: TGCGCCAGCAGCCAAAGCGGGAGTTCCTACAATGAGCAGTTCTTC. Its translation: CASSQSGSSYNEQFF.

This chain uses TRBV2 with TRBJ2-7, with D maybe TRBD1 (6 bases). Germline-derived CDR1 and CDR2 are SNHLY and FYNNEI. This CDR3 contains 12 residues. V was trimmed by 8 bases and J by 2 bases, leaving 10 bases between them. CDR3: CASGRGAYEQYF. CDR3 DNA sequence: TGTGCCAGCGGCAGGGGTGCCTACGAGCAGTACTTC.

This clone was observed a few times. The V gene is TRBV29-1, the J gene TRBJ2-7; 7 bases fit TRBD2. The CDR3 is 12 amino acids. The ends lost 7 bases at V and 3 bases at J; junction bases unmatched: 6. In germline, CDR1 is SQVTM, CDR2 ANQGSEA. CDR3: CSASGAYYEQYF. CDR3 nucleotides: TGCAGCGCGAGCGGGGCGTACTACGAGCAGTACTTC.

This chain links TRBV2 with TRBJ2-7; no definite D call. Deletions cut 7 bases from V and 2 bases from J, with 12 bases between. The CDR3 consists of 13 residues. Germline-derived CDR1 and CDR2 are SNHLY and FYNNEI. In DNA, the CDR3 is TGTGCCAGCATGGGCCAGATTCCCTACGAGCAGTACTTC. Its translation is CASMGQIPYEQYF.

The V call is TRBV5-1, the J call TRBJ2-5, with D possibly called TRBD1 or TRBD2 (5 bases each). The CDR3 consists of 14 residues. The germline V gene encodes CDR1 SGHRS and CDR2 YFSETQ. Trimming left V 0 bases short and J 9 bases short, with 15 bases between. CDR3 bases: TGCGCCAGCAGCTTGGACGGGGACCGAGTGGCCCAGTACTTC. Protein sequence: CASSLDGDRVAQYF.

A word on this clone: Other DNA sequences in the sample encode the same CDR3. The CDR3 loop reads CSVRDSSYEQYF. In DNA, the CDR3 is TGCAGCGTCCGGGACAGCTCCTACGAGCAGTACTTC. The chain joins TRBV29-1 to TRBJ2-7; TRBD1 matches at 7 bases. V was pared by 6 bases and J by 0 bases, with 2 bases of the junction left unmatched. The CDR3 consists of 12 residues. Germline V gene sequence: CDR1 SQVTM, CDR2 ANQGSEA.

The chain links TRBV30 to TRBJ2-1, with D perhaps TRBD1 or TRBD2 (5 bases each). The germline V gene encodes CDR1 GTSNPN and CDR2 SVGIG (reference sequence). CDR3 length: 14 amino acids. The ends were cut back, 0 bases at V and 1 base at J, with 7 bases in the middle. The CDR3 nucleotides are TGTGCCTGGAGTGTTGGGGGATCCTACAATGAGCAGTTCTTC. The encoded protein is CAWSVGGSYNEQFF.

V gene TRBV5-1 combines with J gene TRBJ2-2; D ambiguous. V lost 2 bases and J lost 1, with 6 bases in between. CDR3 size: 14 residues. CDR1 and CDR2 (germline): SGHRS, YFSETQ. CDR3 in DNA: TGCGCCAGCAGCTTCCCACAGAACACCGGGGAGCTGTTTTTT. This encodes CASSFPQNTGELFF.

This clone has a single count. The chain carries TRBV27 and TRBJ2-7, with D maybe TRBD1 (6 bases). V shed 2 bases and J shed 5 bases, with 13 bases lying between them. CDR1 and CDR2 from the germline V gene are MNHEY and SMNVEV (reference sequence). This CDR3 has 14 residues. CDR3 bases: TGTGCCAGCAGTTTAAGAGGGGGTAGCAACGAGCAGTACTTC. This sequence encodes CASSLRGGSNEQYF.